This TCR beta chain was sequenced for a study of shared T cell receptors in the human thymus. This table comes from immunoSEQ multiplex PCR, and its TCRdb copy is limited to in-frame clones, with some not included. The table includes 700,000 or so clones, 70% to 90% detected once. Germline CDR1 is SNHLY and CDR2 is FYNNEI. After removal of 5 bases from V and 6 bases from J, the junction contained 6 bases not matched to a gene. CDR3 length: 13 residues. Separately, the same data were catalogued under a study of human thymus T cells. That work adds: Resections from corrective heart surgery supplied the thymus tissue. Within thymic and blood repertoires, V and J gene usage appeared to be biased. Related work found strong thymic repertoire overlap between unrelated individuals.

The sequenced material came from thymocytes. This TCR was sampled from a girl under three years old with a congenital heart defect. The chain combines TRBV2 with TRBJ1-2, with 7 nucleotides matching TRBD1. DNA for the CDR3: TGTGCCAGCAGTCTAAGACAGGGCAATGGCTACACCTTC. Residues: CASSLRQGNGYTF.